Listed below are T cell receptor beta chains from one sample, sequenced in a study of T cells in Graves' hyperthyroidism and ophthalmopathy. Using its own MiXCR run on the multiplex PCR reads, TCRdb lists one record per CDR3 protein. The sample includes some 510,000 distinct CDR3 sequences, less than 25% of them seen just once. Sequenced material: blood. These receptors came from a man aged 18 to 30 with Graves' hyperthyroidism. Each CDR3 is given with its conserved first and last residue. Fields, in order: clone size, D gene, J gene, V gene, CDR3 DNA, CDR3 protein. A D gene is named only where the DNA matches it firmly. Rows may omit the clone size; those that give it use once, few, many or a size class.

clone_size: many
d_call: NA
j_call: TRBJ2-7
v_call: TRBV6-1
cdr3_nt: TGTGCCAGCAGTGAACGGGACACCTTCATCGGCGAGCAGTACTTC
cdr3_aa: CASSERDTFIGEQYF

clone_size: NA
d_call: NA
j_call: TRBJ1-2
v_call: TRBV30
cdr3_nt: TGTGCCTGGAGTAGGGGCAGGGGAACCTATGGCTACACCTTC
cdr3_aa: CAWSRGRGTYGYTF

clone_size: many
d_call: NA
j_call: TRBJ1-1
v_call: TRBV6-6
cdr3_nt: TGTGCCAGCAGAATCCAGGGGCTGAACACTGAAGCTTTCTTT
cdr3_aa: CASRIQGLNTEAFF

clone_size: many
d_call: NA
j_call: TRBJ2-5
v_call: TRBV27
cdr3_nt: TGTGCCAGCAGTTTATCTGTGAGTGGGACCCAGTACTTC
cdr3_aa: CASSLSVSGTQYF

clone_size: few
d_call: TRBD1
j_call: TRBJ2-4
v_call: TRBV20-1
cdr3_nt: TGCAGTGCTAAAGGGGGCTCGGTCGAAAACATTCAGTACTTC
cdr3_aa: CSAKGGSVENIQYF

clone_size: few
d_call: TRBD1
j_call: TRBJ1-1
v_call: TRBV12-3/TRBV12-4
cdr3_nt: TGTGCCAGCAAGTCACAGGGGCTCACTGAAGCTTTCTTT
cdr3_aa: CASKSQGLTEAFF

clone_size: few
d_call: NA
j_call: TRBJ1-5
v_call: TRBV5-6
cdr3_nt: TGTGCCAGCAGCTTGGGCAGCAACAATCAGCCCCAGCATTTT
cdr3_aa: CASSLGSNNQPQHF

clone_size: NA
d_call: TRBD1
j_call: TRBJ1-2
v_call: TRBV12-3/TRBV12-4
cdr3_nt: TGTGCCAGCACCAGACAGGGTGCCAACTTTGGCTACACCTTC
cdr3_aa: CASTRQGANFGYTF

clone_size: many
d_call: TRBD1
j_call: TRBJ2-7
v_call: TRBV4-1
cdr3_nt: TGCGCCAGCAGCCATCAAGGGACAGGAATAGGCGAGCAGTACTTC
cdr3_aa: CASSHQGTGIGEQYF

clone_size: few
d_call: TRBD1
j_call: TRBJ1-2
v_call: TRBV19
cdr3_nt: TGTGCCAGCGCGGATGCAGGGGGAGCCAACTATGGCTACACCTTC
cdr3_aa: CASADAGGANYGYTF

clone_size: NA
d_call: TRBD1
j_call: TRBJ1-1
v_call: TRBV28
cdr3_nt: TGTGCCTGCAGGGGGTGGGACAAGAACACTGAAGCTTTCTTT
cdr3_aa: CACRGWDKNTEAFF

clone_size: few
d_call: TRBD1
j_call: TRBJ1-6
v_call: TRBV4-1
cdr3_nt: TGCGCCAGCAGCCAAGTGGAGGGAGACAGGGATGATTCACCCCTCCACTTT
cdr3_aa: CASSQVEGDRDDSPLHF

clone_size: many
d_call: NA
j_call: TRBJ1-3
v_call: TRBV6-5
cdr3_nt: TGTGCCAGCAGTTACGTCCGGCCTCAGGCTGGAAACACCATATATTTT
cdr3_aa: CASSYVRPQAGNTIYF

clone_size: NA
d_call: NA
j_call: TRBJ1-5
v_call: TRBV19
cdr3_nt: TGTGCCAGTAGTATGAGCGGGGGCCAGCCCCAGCATTTT
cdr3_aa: CASSMSGGQPQHF

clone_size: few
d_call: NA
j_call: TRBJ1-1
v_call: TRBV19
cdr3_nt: TGTGCCAGTAGTTGGAACACTGAAGCTTTCTTT
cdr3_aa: CASSWNTEAFF

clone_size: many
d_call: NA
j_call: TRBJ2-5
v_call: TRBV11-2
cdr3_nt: TGTGCCAGCAGCTTAGACCCAGCGAGTGGGACCCAGTACTTC
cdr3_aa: CASSLDPASGTQYF

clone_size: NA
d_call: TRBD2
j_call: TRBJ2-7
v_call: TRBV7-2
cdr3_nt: TGTGCCAGCAGCCAACGGGGCGGGAGGTCCTACGAGCAGTACTTC
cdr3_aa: CASSQRGGRSYEQYF

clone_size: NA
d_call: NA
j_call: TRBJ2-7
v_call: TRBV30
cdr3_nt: TGTGCCTGGAACAAACAGGGCTACGAGCAGTACTTC
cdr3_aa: CAWNKQGYEQYF

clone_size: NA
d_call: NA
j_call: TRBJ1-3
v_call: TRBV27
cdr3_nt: TGTGCCAGCAGTATAAATCCGGCGAGCTCTGGAAACACCATATATTTT
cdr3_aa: CASSINPASSGNTIYF

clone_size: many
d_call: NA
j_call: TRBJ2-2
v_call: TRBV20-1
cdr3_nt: TGCAGTGCTATCCCCCGAATTCCCGAGAACACCGGGGAGCTGTTTTTT
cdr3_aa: CSAIPRIPENTGELFF

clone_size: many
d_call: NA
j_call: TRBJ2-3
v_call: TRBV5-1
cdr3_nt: TGCGCCAGCAGCTTGGAAAGAGGAGGTGAGGATACGCAGTATTTT
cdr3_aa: CASSLERGGEDTQYF

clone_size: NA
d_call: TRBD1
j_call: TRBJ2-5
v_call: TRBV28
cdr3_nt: TGTGCCAGCAGTTTGATTACGGACAGGGTGAAAGAGACCCAGTACTTC
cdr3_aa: CASSLITDRVKETQYF

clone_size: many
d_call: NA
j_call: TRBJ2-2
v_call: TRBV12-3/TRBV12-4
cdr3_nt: TGTGCCAGCACCATCGGGACCCGGAACACCGGGGAGCTGTTTTTT
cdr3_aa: CASTIGTRNTGELFF

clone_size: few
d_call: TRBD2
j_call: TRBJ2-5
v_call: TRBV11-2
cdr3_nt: TGTGCCAGCAGCTCCCACCGACTAGCGGGATTGGAGACCCAGTACTTC
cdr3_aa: CASSSHRLAGLETQYF

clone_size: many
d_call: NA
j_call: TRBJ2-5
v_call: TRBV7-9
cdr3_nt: TGTGCCAGCAGTCCCCCGGGGTTGATAACAAAAGAGACCCAGTACTTC
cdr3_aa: CASSPPGLITKETQYF

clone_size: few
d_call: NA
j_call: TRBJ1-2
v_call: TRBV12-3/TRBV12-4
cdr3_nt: TGTGCCAGCAGTTTGGGGCATGGCTATGGCTACACCTTC
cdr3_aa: CASSLGHGYGYTF

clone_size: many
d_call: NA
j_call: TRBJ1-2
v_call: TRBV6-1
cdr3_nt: TGTGCCAGCAGCGAGGGGGGACAACCCAACTATGGCTACACCTTC
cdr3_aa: CASSEGGQPNYGYTF